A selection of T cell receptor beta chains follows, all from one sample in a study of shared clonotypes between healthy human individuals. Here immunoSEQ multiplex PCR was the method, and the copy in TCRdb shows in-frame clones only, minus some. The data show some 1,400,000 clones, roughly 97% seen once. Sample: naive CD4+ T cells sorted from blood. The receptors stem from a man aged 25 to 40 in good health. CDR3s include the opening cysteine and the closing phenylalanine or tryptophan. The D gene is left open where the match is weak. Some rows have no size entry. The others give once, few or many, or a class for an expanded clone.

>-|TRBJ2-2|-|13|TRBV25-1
TGTGCCAGCAGTCCCATAGGACGAGGGGAGCTGTTTTTT
CASSPIGRGELFF
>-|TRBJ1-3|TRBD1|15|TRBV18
TGTGCCAGCTCACCACCGACAGGGCGACGAAACACCATATATTTT
CASSPPTGRRNTIYF
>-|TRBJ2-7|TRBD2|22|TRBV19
TGTGCCAGTAGTGATCTTCCTTGGACTAGCGGGAGGGCCAAAGATTCTCCGGACGAGCAGTACTTC
CASSDLPWTSGRAKDSPDEQYF
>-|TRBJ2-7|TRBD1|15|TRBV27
TGTGCCAGCAGTTTACGCGGGACAGGGATCTACGAGCAGTACTTC
CASSLRGTGIYEQYF
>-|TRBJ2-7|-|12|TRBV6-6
TGTGCCAGTCAGGACAGCTCCTACGAGCAGTACTTC
CASQDSSYEQYF
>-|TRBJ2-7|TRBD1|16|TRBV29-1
TGCAGCGTCGTTGGGACAAAGGGACAGGGGAGATACGAGCAGTACTTC
CSVVGTKGQGRYEQYF
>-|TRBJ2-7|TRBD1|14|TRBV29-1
TGCAGCGTCGCCGGGGACCAGGGGGCCTACGAGCAGTACTTC
CSVAGDQGAYEQYF
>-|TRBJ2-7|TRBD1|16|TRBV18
TGTGCCAGCTCACCTGATATTGGGACAGGGTGGTACGAGCAGTACTTC
CASSPDIGTGWYEQYF
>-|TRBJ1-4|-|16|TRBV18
TGTGCCAGCTCACCGATCGCAGGGCGATCTAATGAAAAACTGTTTTTT
CASSPIAGRSNEKLFF
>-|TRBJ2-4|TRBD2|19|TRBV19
TGTGCCAGTAGTATGACTAGCGGGAGGTGGTTGACGACCAAAAACATTCAGTACTTC
CASSMTSGRWLTTKNIQYF
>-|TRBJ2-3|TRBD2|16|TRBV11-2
TGTGCCAGCAGCTTCAGCGGGACCCCGGGAACAGATACGCAGTATTTT
CASSFSGTPGTDTQYF
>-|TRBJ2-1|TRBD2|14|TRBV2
TGTGCCAGCAGTTTTTTCGCGGGAGACAATGAGCAGTTCTTC
CASSFFAGDNEQFF
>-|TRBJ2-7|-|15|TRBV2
TGTGCCAGCACGTTAGCAGGGGGGGGGACCTACGAGCAGTACTTC
CASTLAGGGTYEQYF
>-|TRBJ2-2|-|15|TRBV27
TGTGCCAGCAGTTTTTTTGGGATACACACCGGGGAGCTGTTTTTT
CASSFFGIHTGELFF
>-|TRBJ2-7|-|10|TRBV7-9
TGTGCCAGCAGCTCACACGAGCAGTACTTC
CASSSHEQYF
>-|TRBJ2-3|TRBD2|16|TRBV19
TGTGCCAGTAGTATACTAGCGGGAGGGCCTATTCATACGCAGTATTTT
CASSILAGGPIHTQYF
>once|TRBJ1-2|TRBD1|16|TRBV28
TGTGCCAGCAGTTTACCCGGACAGGGGGGGTTCAATGGCTACACCTTC
CASSLPGQGGFNGYTF
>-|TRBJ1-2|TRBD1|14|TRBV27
TGTGCCAGCAGCAAGACCCCAGGGGGAGATGGCTACACCTTC
CASSKTPGGDGYTF
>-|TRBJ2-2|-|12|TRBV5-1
TGCGCCAGCAGCTTGCTCCCCGGGGAGCTGTTTTTT
CASSLLPGELFF
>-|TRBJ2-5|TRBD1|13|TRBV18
TGTGCCAGCTCACCGACAGGGGAAGAGACCCAGTACTTC
CASSPTGEETQYF
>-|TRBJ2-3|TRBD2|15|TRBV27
TGTGCCAGCAGTTTCTTAGCGGGAAGCACAGATACGCAGTATTTT
CASSFLAGSTDTQYF
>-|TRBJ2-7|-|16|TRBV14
TGTGCCAGCAGCCAAGACCCCGGGACACGCTCCTACGAGCAGTACTTC
CASSQDPGTRSYEQYF
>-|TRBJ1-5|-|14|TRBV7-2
TGTGCCAGCAGCACGGTCCCTGGGTATCAGCCCCAGCATTTT
CASSTVPGYQPQHF
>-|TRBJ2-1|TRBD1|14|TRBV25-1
TGTGCCAGCAGTGCCCGGGACAGGTACAATGAACAGTTCTTC
CASSARDRYNEQFF
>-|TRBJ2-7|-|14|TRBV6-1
TGTGCCAGCAGTGAATCCGGGCAATCCTACGAGCAGTACTTC
CASSESGQSYEQYF
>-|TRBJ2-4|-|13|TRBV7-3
TGTGCCAGCAGCACGGGGGCAGGCAACATTCAGTACTTC
CASSTGAGNIQYF
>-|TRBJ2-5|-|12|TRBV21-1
TGTGCCAGCACGGAGACCCAAGAGACCCAGTACTTC
CASTETQETQYF
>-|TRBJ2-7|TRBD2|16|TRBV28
TGTGCCAGCAGTATGGGACTAGCGGGGGTTTCCTACGAGCAGTACTTC
CASSMGLAGVSYEQYF
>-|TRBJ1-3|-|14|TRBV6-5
TGTGCCAGCAGTCCTTCTGCCCCTGGAAACACCATATATTTT
CASSPSAPGNTIYF
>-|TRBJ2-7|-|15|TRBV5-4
TGTGCCAGCAGCATCGGACGGGCGAAGTCCTACGAGCAGTACTTC
CASSIGRAKSYEQYF
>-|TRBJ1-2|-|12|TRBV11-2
TGTGCCAGCAGCCTAACAAGGGCCGTGTTTACCTTC
CASSLTRAVFTF
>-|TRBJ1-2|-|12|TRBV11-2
TGTGCCAGCAGCTGGACTAACTATGGCTACACCTTC
CASSWTNYGYTF
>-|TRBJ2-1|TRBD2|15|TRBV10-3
TGTGCCATCAGTGAGAGCGGGAGAGGCTACAATGAGCAGTTCTTC
CAISESGRGYNEQFF
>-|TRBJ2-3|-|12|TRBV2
TGTGCGGACCGCCTGGCAACTTATACGCAGTATTTT
CADRLATYTQYF
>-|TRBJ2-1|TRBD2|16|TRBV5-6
TGTGCCAGCAGCTTCTCTCTAGCGGGAGCGGGGAATGAGCAGTTCTTC
CASSFSLAGAGNEQFF
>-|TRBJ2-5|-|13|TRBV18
TGTGCCAGCTCACCAATCGGGCGAGAGACCCAGTACTTC
CASSPIGRETQYF
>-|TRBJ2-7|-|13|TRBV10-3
TGTGCCATCAGGACCGGGGAGAGGCAGCGGCAGTACTTC
CAIRTGERQRQYF
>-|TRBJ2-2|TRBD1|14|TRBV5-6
TGTGCCAGCAGCGGGACAGGGAGGACCGGGGAGCTGTTTTTT
CASSGTGRTGELFF
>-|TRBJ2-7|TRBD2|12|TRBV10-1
TGCGCCACCTCAGCGGGAGTGGGCGAGCAGTACTTC
CATSAGVGEQYF
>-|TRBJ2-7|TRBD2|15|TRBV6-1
TGTGCCAGCAGTCGGGAGGGGGTATGGACCTACGAGCAGTACTTC
CASSREGVWTYEQYF
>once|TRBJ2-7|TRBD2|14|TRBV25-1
TGTGCCAGCAGTACTAGCGGGAACACCTACGAGCAGTACTTC
CASSTSGNTYEQYF
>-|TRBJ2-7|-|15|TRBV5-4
TGTGCCAGCTCCTCTAGCGCCGTACCACTTGGCGAGCAGTACTTC
CASSSSAVPLGEQYF
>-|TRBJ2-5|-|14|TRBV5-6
TGTGCCAGCAGCTTGGTGTGGACAGCAGAGACCCAGTACTTC
CASSLVWTAETQYF
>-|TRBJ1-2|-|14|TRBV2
TGTGCCAGCAGTGAAAAAAAGGGTACGGGTGGCTACACCTTC
CASSEKKGTGGYTF
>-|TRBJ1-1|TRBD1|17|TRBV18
TGTGCCAGCTCAATGAGAGGGACAGGGGGCCCGGTCGCTGAAGCTTTCTTT
CASSMRGTGGPVAEAFF
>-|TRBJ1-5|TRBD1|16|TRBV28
TGTGCCAGCAGTTCCCATCAGGGGGGAGGCAATCAGCCCCAGCATTTT
CASSSHQGGGNQPQHF
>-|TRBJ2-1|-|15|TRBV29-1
TGCAGCGTTGAGGGGCGTCCAGGCTCCTACAATGAGCAGTTCTTC
CSVEGRPGSYNEQFF
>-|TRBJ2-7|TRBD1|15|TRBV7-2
TGTGCCAGCAGCTTAACCGGGACAGGGCGCTACGAGCAGTACTTC
CASSLTGTGRYEQYF
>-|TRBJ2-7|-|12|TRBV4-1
TGCGCCAGCCGGGACGCCTCCTACGAGCAGTACTTC
CASRDASYEQYF
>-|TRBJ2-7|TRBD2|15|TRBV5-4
TGTGCCAGCAGCTTGGAAGCGGGAGGGAGATACGAGCAGTACTTC
CASSLEAGGRYEQYF
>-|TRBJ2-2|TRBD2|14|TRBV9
TGTGCCAGCAGTGGACTAGCAACAACCGGGGAGCTGTTTTTT
CASSGLATTGELFF
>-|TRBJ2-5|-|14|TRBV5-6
TGTGCCAGCAGCTTAATAGGAACCCAAGAGACCCAGTACTTC
CASSLIGTQETQYF
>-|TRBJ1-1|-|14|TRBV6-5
TGTGCCAGCAGTCCAACAGGGTTGAACACTGAAGCTTTCTTT
CASSPTGLNTEAFF
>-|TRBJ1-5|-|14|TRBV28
TGTGCCAGCAGTTCCCTTCCTTTCAATCAGCCCCAGCATTTT
CASSSLPFNQPQHF
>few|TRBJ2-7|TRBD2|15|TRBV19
TGTGCCAGTAGTATAAGGGGAGGGCAGACCTACGAGCAGTACTTC
CASSIRGGQTYEQYF
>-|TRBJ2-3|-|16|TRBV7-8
TGTGCCAGCAGCCCGGGAACAGGGTTAGGCACAGATACGCAGTATTTT
CASSPGTGLGTDTQYF
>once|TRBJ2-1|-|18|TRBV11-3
TGTGCCAGCAGCTTAGGTACTAGTTCTCAGAGCTCCTACAATGAGCAGTTCTTC
CASSLGTSSQSSYNEQFF
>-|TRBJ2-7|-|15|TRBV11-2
TGTGCCAGCAGACCGGGACCCCCTAGCTCCTACGAGCAGTACTTC
CASRPGPPSSYEQYF
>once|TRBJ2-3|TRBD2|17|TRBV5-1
TGCGCCAGCAGCTTGGGGGGACTAGCGGGGAGCACAGATACGCAGTATTTT
CASSLGGLAGSTDTQYF
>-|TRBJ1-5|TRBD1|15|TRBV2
TGTGCCAGCAGTCCGGCGGACAGGGGGAATCAGCCCCAGCATTTT
CASSPADRGNQPQHF